The following is a T cell receptor (beta chain) sequence with its context. V was trimmed by 6 bases and J by 7 bases, leaving 10 bases between them. The CDR3 extends over 12 amino acids. Germline V lookup: CDR1 LGHNT, CDR2 FRNRAP. This sample stems from a study of identical twins. TCRdb re-derived calls from the 5' RACE reads in MiXCR, one entry per CDR3 protein. Counted here are 200,000 or so distinct CDR3 sequences, more than 15% occurring once; the ten biggest clones make up 35% to 50%. This same sample was also taken into another study, of T cells expressing NK-cell markers.

The chain recombines TRBV12-5 with TRBJ2-4; the D is unclear. This clonotype was obtained from a woman aged 18-35 years in good health. Input material: CD8+ T cells sorted from blood. Here the CDR3 DNA reads TGTGCTAGTGGCCGAATAAGGAACATTCAGTACTTC. Translating gives CASGRIRNIQYF.